This is a list of T cell receptor beta chains from one sample in a study of identifying expanded T cells in peripheral blood. Sequenced by immunoSEQ multiplex PCR; TCRdb stores in-frame clones only, minus some. The data hold 84,000 or so clones, with 85% to 90% observed a single time. The sample taken for sequencing was blood. All receptors come from a person between 18 and 69 years old in good health. The CDR3 runs from the conserved cysteine through the conserved F or W. Fields, in order: J gene, D gene, V gene, clone size, CDR3 DNA, CDR3 protein. A D gene is named only where the DNA matches it firmly. The size of a clone is reported for some rows only, either as once, few or many, or as a class for expanded clones.

TRBJ2-7	TRBD2	TRBV29-1	-	TGCAGCGTTAGCCACTCGGGGGGCGAGCAGTACTTC	CSVSHSGGEQYF
TRBJ1-1	-	TRBV9	-	TGTGCCAGCAGCAAGGGTATGAACACTGAAGCTTTCTTT	CASSKGMNTEAFF
TRBJ2-7	-	TRBV4-3	-	TGCGCCAGCAGCCAAGGATGGCAGGGATACGAGCAGTACTTC	CASSQGWQGYEQYF
TRBJ1-1	-	TRBV7-9	-	TGTGCCAGCAGCCGAGGTCCCCGAGGAACTGAAGCTTTCTTT	CASSRGPRGTEAFF
TRBJ1-2	-	TRBV4-1	-	TGCGCCAGCAGCCAAGTGGGCCTCCAGGATGGCTACACCTTC	CASSQVGLQDGYTF
TRBJ1-2	-	TRBV29-1	-	TGCAGCGTTGTCCCGGGGGGAAGGTATGGCTACACCTTC	CSVVPGGRYGYTF
TRBJ2-5	-	TRBV30	-	TGTGCCTGGAGTGTACCCGGGCTCCAAGAGACCCAGTACTTC	CAWSVPGLQETQYF
TRBJ1-1	TRBD1	TRBV10-3	-	TGTGCCATCAGTGAAAGACTTCCGGACAGGGTGAACACTGAAGCTTTCTTT	CAISERLPDRVNTEAFF
TRBJ2-7	-	TRBV6-5	-	TGTGCCAGCAGTTACGGCGGGGTGACCTACGAGCAGTACTTC	CASSYGGVTYEQYF
TRBJ1-1	TRBD1	TRBV2	once	TGTGCCAGCAGGACGGGGGACAGGGAAAACACTGAAGCTTTCTTT	CASRTGDRENTEAFF
TRBJ1-5	-	TRBV2	-	TGTGCCAGCAGTGACCCGATACAGCCCCAGCATTTT	CASSDPIQPQHF